This TCR beta chain emerged from a study of siplizumab effects on memory and regulatory T cells. Profiled with immunoSEQ multiplex PCR; TCRdb holds only in-frame clones, not every one. Among about 87,000 clones, approximately 90% were seen once, and the ten largest hold 1.5%. The clonotype originates from a human donor in good health. The sequenced sample was Tregs sorted from blood.

The CDR3 DNA follows: TGTGCCAGCAGCCAAGATCGAAGGCCGCATAATCCGAACACCGGGGAGCTGTTTTTT. Its translation is CASSQDRRPHNPNTGELFF. V is TRBV4-2 and J is TRBJ2-2; D gene unclear. There are 19 residues in the CDR3. Germline CDR1 LGHNA, CDR2 YNFKEQ. The V and J ends lost 0 bases and 0 bases respectively, with 17 bases between them.